Following are 18 T cell receptor beta chains from one sample sequenced in a study of cytomegalovirus exposure and HLA in healthy donors. In the PCR, 60 Vbeta and 13 Jbeta primers were used. Using immunoSEQ multiplex PCR, the repertoire was profiled, and TCRdb retains in-frame clones only, with some absent. The data show 210,000 or so clones, with 75% to 80% seen just once and approximately 2% held by the top ten. The sample taken for sequencing was PBMCs. The source of these receptors is a woman in her 30s in good health and CMV-seropositive.

This clone was seen a handful of times. This rearrangement joins TRBV7-2 to TRBJ1-5; D gene ambiguous. This CDR3 region has 14 residues. Germline V CDR1 and CDR2: SGHTA, FQGNSA. Trimming took off 5 bases at V and 1 base at J, with 9 bases between the two ends. This CDR3 is CASSLDTSNQPQHF. CDR3 DNA: TGTGCCAGCAGCCTAGACACGAGCAATCAGCCCCAGCATTTT.

The rearrangement joins TRBV18 to TRBJ1-2, with TRBD1 matching over 8 bases. The germline V gene encodes CDR1 KGHSH and CDR2 LQKENI. This CDR3 region has 16 residues. The V and J ends lost 4 bases and 4 bases, in that order; junction bases with no gene match: 11. In nucleotides, the CDR3 is TGTGCCAGCTCACGACTTGGATCAGGGGGCAGCTATGGCTACACCTTC. The encoded protein is CASSRLGSGGSYGYTF.

The rearrangement links TRBV4-3 to TRBJ2-1; TRBD1 agrees at 9 bases. The CDR3 length is 16 residues. J was trimmed by 7 bases and V by 3 bases; bases with no gene match: 10. The germline V gene has CDR1 LGHNA and CDR2 YSLEER. In DNA form, the CDR3 reads TGCGCCAGCAGCCAGGGTCTTGGGACAGGGTTTAATGAGCAGTTCTTC. Its protein product is CASSQGLGTGFNEQFF.

The chain joins TRBV5-1 to TRBJ2-2; D might be TRBD1 (5 bases). V shed 2 bases and J shed 2 bases, with 7 bases lying between them. Germline V gives CDR1 SGHRS, CDR2 YFSETQ. The CDR3 consists of 14 residues. CDR3 loop: CASSFQGNTGELFF. The CDR3 nucleotides read TGCGCCAGCAGCTTCCAGGGAAACACCGGGGAGCTGTTTTTT. Variable domain in full (rest from reference TRBV5-1 and TRBJ2-2): KAGVTQTPRYLIKTRGQQVTLSCSPISGHRSVSWYQQTPGQGLQFLFEYFSETQRNKGNFPGRFSGRQFSNSRSEMNVSTLELGDSALYLCASSFQGNTGELFFGEGSRLTVL.

This clone was detected once. V is TRBV10-3 and J is TRBJ2-2, with 7 bases lining up with TRBD1. This CDR3 region has 16 residues. V dropped 3 bases and J dropped 6; count of bases not matched to a gene: 10. Looked up from germline, CDR1 is ENHRY and CDR2 is SYGVKD. The CDR3 region has the DNA TGTGCCATCAGTGATTTTACAGGGGAGTTCCCCGGGGAGCTGTTTTTT. Protein sequence: CAISDFTGEFPGELFF.

The CDR3 DNA follows: TGTGCCAGCAGTGCCGCAGGGGGACAGCCCCAGCATTTT. Protein: CASSAAGGQPQHF. The rearrangement uses TRBV2 and TRBJ1-5; 7 bases are a match to TRBD1. The CDR3 spans 13 residues. Trimming cost V 4 bases and J 7 bases; bases outside gene matches: 4. Germline values: CDR1 SNHLY, CDR2 FYNNEI.

CDR3 nucleotides: TGCGCCAGCAGCGGGGGGTTTGCCAAAAACATTCAGTACTTC. This codes for CASSGGFAKNIQYF. The chain recombines TRBV5-1 with TRBJ2-4; D perhaps matches TRBD2 (6 bases). The CDR3 has 14 residues. CDR1 and CDR2 (germline): SGHRS, YFSETQ. V dropped 4 bases and J dropped 1 base, with 9 bases sitting between them.

The chain carries TRBV7-2 and TRBJ1-2, with D possibly matching TRBD1 (6 bases). The V and J ends lost 5 bases and 10 bases respectively, with 23 bases between them. The CDR3 contains 15 residues. Looked up from germline, CDR1 is SGHTA and CDR2 is FQGNSA. CDR3: CASSPGGGREAHYTF. CDR3 in DNA: TGTGCCAGCAGCCCCGGCGGGGGCAGGGAGGCCCACTACACCTTC.

This rearrangement joins TRBV6-1 to TRBJ1-4, with 12 bases lining up with TRBD1. CDR3 length: 17 residues. V gave up 2 bases and J gave up 7 bases; unmatched junction bases: 8. The germline V gene encodes CDR1 MNHNS and CDR2 SASEGT. The CDR3 region is CASSETGQGAVSEKLFF. The CDR3 region has the DNA TGTGCCAGCAGTGAAACGGGACAGGGGGCGGTAAGTGAAAAACTGTTTTTT.

This clone showed up just a few times. The chain has TRBV6-5 and TRBJ2-1; perhaps TRBD2 as D (6 bases). CDR3 length: 16 residues. With 2 bases removed from V and 5 bases from J, the gap between germline ends came to 16 bases. Germline V gene sequence: CDR1 MNHEY, CDR2 SVGAGI. CDR3 DNA: TGTGCCAGCAGTTACACGGGAGCCACCGGGAACAATGAGCAGTTCTTC. It translates to CASSYTGATGNNEQFF.

The chain carries TRBV7-2 and TRBJ2-3, with D perhaps matching TRBD2 (7 bases). This CDR3 contains 15 residues. Germline values: CDR1 SGHTA, CDR2 FQGNSA. The V end was cut by 5 bases, the J end by 0 bases, with 12 bases between. CDR3 loop: CASSRGGWSTDTQYF. CDR3 bases: TGTGCCAGCAGCAGGGGGGGCTGGAGCACAGATACGCAGTATTTT.

This chain joins TRBV7-3 and TRBJ2-3, with D possibly matching TRBD2 (5 bases). Germline-derived CDR1 and CDR2 are SGHTA and FQGTGA. There are 14 residues in the CDR3. V lost 5 bases and J lost 0, with 9 bases in between. CDR3 bases: TGTGCCAGCAGCACCGGGGTTAGCACAGATACGCAGTATTTT. This encodes CASSTGVSTDTQYF. The whole variable domain, filled in from reference TRBV7-3 and TRBJ2-3, reads GAGVSQTPSNKVTEKGKYVELRCDPISGHTALYWYRQSLGQGPEFLIYFQGTGAADDSGLPNDRFFAVRPEGSVSTLKIQRTERGDSAVYLCASSTGVSTDTQYFGPGTRLTVL.

This chain uses TRBV30 with TRBJ1-2, with D possibly matching TRBD1 (5 bases). The ends were cut back, 1 base at V and 8 bases at J, with 14 bases in the middle. The germline V gene encodes CDR1 GTSNPN and CDR2 SVGIG (reference sequence). The length of the CDR3 is 13 residues. This CDR3 reads CAWSGSNRGGYTF. DNA of the CDR3: TGTGCCTGGAGTGGAAGTAACCGGGGGGGCTACACCTTC.

The J gene is TRBJ1-2, the V gene TRBV4-2; 9 nucleotides align to TRBD1. Germline loops: CDR1 LGHNA, CDR2 YNFKEQ. The CDR3 has 15 residues. V shed 0 bases, J shed 4 bases, and the junction held 3 bases outside the gene matches. In nucleotides, the CDR3 is TGTGCCAGCAGCCAAGACGCGACAGGGGGCTATGGCTACACCTTC. It translates to CASSQDATGGYGYTF.

This clone appeared a few times. V gene TRBV29-1 combines with J gene TRBJ1-3; 9 bases map to TRBD1. After removal of 4 bases from V and 0 bases from J, the junction contained 4 bases not matched to a gene. Looked up from germline, CDR1 is SQVTM and CDR2 is ANQGSEA. This CDR3 has 15 amino acids. The CDR3 nucleotides are TGCAGCGTTGGGGACAGGGCCAACTCTGGAAACACCATATATTTT. Amino acid sequence: CSVGDRANSGNTIYF.

This chain connects TRBV28 to TRBJ2-3; TRBD2 aligns across 8 bases. The CDR3 covers 16 residues. Germline-derived CDR1 and CDR2 are MDHEN and SYDVKM. V was clipped by 2 bases and J by 7 bases; unmatched bases: 11. The DNA of the CDR3 is TGTGCCAGCAGTTTACCCTCGGCGGGAGGAAGGAATACGCAGTATTTT. It translates to CASSLPSAGGRNTQYF.

The table lists this clone with a few counts. The chain links TRBV30 to TRBJ1-1; D unclear. The CDR3 has 11 residues. CDR1 GTSNPN and CDR2 SVGIG come from the germline V gene (reference sequence). V lost 2 bases to trimming and J lost 10 bases, with 11 bases between them. The CDR3 nucleotides read TGTGCCTGGAGTTTAGAGATTAGAGCTTTCTTT. This encodes CAWSLEIRAFF.

This rearrangement joins TRBV11-3 to TRBJ2-1; 7 nucleotides line up with TRBD2. Trimming at V came to 3 bases and at J to 4 bases, leaving 6 bases not matched to a gene. Germline CDR1 and CDR2: SGHNT and YENEEA. CDR3 length equals 15 residues. The CDR3 DNA sequence: TGTGCCAGCAGCTTTTCAACTAGCGCTTACAATGAGCAGTTCTTC. Its translation is CASSFSTSAYNEQFF.